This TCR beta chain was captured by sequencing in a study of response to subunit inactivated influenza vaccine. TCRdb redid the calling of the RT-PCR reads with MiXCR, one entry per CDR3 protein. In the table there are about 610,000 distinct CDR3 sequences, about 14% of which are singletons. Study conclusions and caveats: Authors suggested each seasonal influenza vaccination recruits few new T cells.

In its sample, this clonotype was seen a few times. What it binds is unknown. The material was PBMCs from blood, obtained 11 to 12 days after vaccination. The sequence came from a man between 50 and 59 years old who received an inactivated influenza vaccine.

The CDR3 protein is CASSYSSSSTGELFF. The CDR3 coding sequence is TGTGCCAGCAGTTACTCTAGCTCCAGCACCGGGGAGCTGTTTTTT. V and J are TRBV6-7 and TRBJ2-2; D gene unclear. TRBV6-7 is annotated as an ORF whose role is uncertain. Trimming stripped 0 bases from V and 4 bases from J, with 9 bases between. The CDR3 loop spans 15 amino acids.